This T cell receptor (beta chain) was recorded in a study of T cell repertoires in cytomegalovirus infection. This CDR3 region has 17 residues. Germline values: CDR1 DFQATT, CDR2 SNEGSKA (reference sequence). The germline V and J ends were trimmed by 6 bases and 2 bases, with 24 bases remaining between them. TCRdb redid the calling of the reads with MiXCR, one entry per CDR3 protein. Found here are about 240,000 distinct CDR3 sequences, around 6.4% of them singletons; the top ten hold roughly 6%. This clonotype was counted at least ten times. The TCR comes from a human donor in good health (CMV status not recorded). Some clones in this sample may be carry-over from other donors' samples. The chain couples TRBV20-1 to TRBJ2-3; D perhaps matches TRBD1 (6 bases). Specimen: PBMCs. The CDR3 sequence: CSARGDIPPTTTDTQYF. In nucleotides, the CDR3 is TGCAGTGCCCGAGGGGACATACCACCTACAACCACAGATACGCAGTATTTT.